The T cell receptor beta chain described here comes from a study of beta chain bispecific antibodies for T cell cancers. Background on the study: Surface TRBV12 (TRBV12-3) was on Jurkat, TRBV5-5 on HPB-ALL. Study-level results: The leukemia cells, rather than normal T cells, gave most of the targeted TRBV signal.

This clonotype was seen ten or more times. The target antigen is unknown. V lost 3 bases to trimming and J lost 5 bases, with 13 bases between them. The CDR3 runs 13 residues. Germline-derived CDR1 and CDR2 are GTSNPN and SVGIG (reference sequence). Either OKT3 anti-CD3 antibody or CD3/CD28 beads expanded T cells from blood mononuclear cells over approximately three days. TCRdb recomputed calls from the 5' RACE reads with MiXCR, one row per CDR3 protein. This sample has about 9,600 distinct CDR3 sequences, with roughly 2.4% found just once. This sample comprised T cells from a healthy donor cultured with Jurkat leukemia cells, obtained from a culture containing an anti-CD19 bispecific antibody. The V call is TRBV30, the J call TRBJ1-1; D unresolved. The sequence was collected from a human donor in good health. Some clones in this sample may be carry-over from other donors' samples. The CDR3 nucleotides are TGTGCCTGGAGGGCAGACCGGAGGACTGAAGCTTTCTTT. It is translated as CAWRADRRTEAFF.